This TCR beta chain was profiled in a study of blood T cells in healthy people across ages. The authors ran a second PCR of about 7 to 12 cycles using a sample-barcoded 5' primer and a J-beta primer mix. TCRdb recomputed calls from the 5' RACE reads with MiXCR, one row per CDR3 protein. This repertoire shows about 730,000 distinct CDR3 sequences, 40% to 45% found once; its top ten account for around a fifth. Each donor supplied approximately 10 milliliters of peripheral blood. V lost 1 base to trimming and J lost 1 base; unmatched junction nucleotides: 5. Germline-derived CDR1 and CDR2 are MGHRA and YSYEKL. The CDR3 runs to 16 residues.

This receptor was obtained from a woman in her sixties in good health. The sample consisted of blood. The chain recombines TRBV4-1 with TRBJ2-3, with 7 bases matching TRBD1. CDR3: CASSQGSQGGTDTQYF. The CDR3 DNA reads TGCGCCAGCAGCCAAGGCTCCCAGGGGGGCACAGATACGCAGTATTTT.